The 4 T cell receptor beta chains below all came from one sample that was sequenced in a study of shared clonotypes between healthy human individuals. The protocol was immunoSEQ multiplex PCR, while the TCRdb copy is restricted to in-frame clones and leaves out a portion. The table shows over a million clones, with approximately 80% occurring only once. Sequencing was done on a sample of memory CD4+ T cells from PBMCs. Stated subset: CD45RA-negative fraction. The receptors derive from a man aged 18 to 35 in good health. Some clones in this sample may be carry-over from other donors' samples.

This clone was counted ten times or more. The V and J genes are TRBV5-5 and TRBJ1-1; TRBD1 aligns across 9 bases. CDR1 is SGHKS, CDR2 YYEKEE, per germline (reference sequence). The CDR3 totals 13 residues. V dropped 4 bases and J dropped 4; count of bases not matched to a gene: 2. The CDR3 loop reads CASSAGQGTEAFF. Written as DNA, the CDR3 is TGTGCCAGCAGCGCGGGACAGGGCACTGAAGCTTTCTTT.

J is TRBJ2-1 and V is TRBV6-5, with a weak D call TRBD1 (6 bases). V was trimmed by 5 bases and J by 8 bases, leaving 16 bases between them. Germline values: CDR1 MNHEY, CDR2 SVGAGI. This CDR3 has 14 residues. The CDR3 DNA reads TGTGCCAGCAGTAACGGACAGACCCGGCATGAGCAGTTCTTC. Residues: CASSNGQTRHEQFF.

This chain joins TRBV10-3 and TRBJ2-7; D not certain. Germline V gene data show CDR1 as ENHRY and CDR2 as SYGVKD. The CDR3 is made up of 12 amino acids. Trimming left V 7 bases short and J 5 bases short, with 12 bases between. The DNA of the CDR3 is TGTGCCATCAATGGGGATTTGGACGAGCAGTACTTC. Its translation is CAINGDLDEQYF.

The chain has TRBV18 and TRBJ1-3; weak D call: TRBD1 (6 bases). The CDR3 has 15 residues. V was shortened by 6 bases and J by 0 bases, with 12 bases between the two germline ends. Germline CDR1 reads KGHSH; CDR2 reads LQKENI. CDR3 coding DNA: TGTGCCAGCTCGGACAGACGAAGCTCTGGAAACACCATATATTTT. This codes for CASSDRRSSGNTIYF.